This T cell receptor (beta chain) comes out of a study of blood T cell repertoires in COVID-19. Study-level background: Acute-phase and convalescent COVID-19 samples originated in the United States, Italy and Spain. In each case, the material was cDNA or gDNA derived from T cells, B-cell-depleted T cells, or PBMCs.

V shed 9 bases, J shed 7 bases, and the junction held 3 bases outside the gene matches. The CDR3 is made up of 12 amino acids. CDR1 and CDR2 (germline): LNHDA, SQIVND (reference sequence). Study members were between roughly 18 and 90 years old and lived in fewer than 30 US regions. In assigning cohorts, the study relied on participant-reported clinical history. The repertoire was sequenced with immunoSEQ multiplex PCR; TCRdb's copy has only in-frame clones and lacks some. This sample has 82,000 or so clones, with about 89% found just once. The TCR originated in a woman aged 50 to 65 with acute COVID-19. The rearrangement links TRBV19 to TRBJ1-6; 7 positions match TRBD1. The specimen sequenced was PBMCs or T cells enriched from blood (not recorded which). The DNA for the CDR3 is TGTGCCAGCCGGACAGGCAATTCACCCCTCCACTTT. As protein: CASRTGNSPLHF.